This T cell receptor beta chain was found in a study of T cell repertoires in cytomegalovirus infection. About the research overall: Matching HLA type and CMV infection were both indicated by public TCR beta signatures.

V was clipped by 4 bases and J by 0 bases, with 12 bases between them. The CDR3 covers 16 residues. Germline V gene data show CDR1 as SEHNR and CDR2 as FQNEAQ (reference sequence). MiXCR was run by TCRdb on the reads, yielding one entry per CDR3 protein. Among more than 90,000 distinct CDR3 sequences listed, roughly a tenth were seen once. About this clonotype itself: Its antigen is currently unknown.

Study observations and caveats: It was HLA-C-restricted CMV-specific TCR beta clonotypes that dominated the response ex vivo.

This receptor was obtained from a human donor in good health (CMV status not recorded). Some clones in this sample may be carry-over from other donors' samples. The specimen was PBMCs, sequenced either directly or after in vitro stimulation (not recorded which). The rearrangement joins TRBV7-9 to TRBJ1-4; no reliable D call. CDR3 residues: CASSYPDTSTNEKLFF. The DNA of the CDR3 is TGTGCCAGCAGCTACCCCGACACCTCAACTAATGAAAAACTGTTTTTT.